This TCR beta chain was identified during a study of response to subunit inactivated influenza vaccine. Findings and limits, study-wide: After each seasonal influenza vaccination, few new T cells are recruited, the authors suggested.

At least ten counts were recorded for this clonotype. What it binds is not known. Trimming pared 1 base from V and 5 bases from J, leaving 11 bases between. The V gene's germline CDR1 is SEHNR and CDR2 FQNEAQ (reference sequence). The CDR3 runs 15 residues. TCRdb re-derived calls from the RT-PCR reads in MiXCR, one entry per CDR3 protein. The sample has under 750,000 distinct CDR3 sequences; about 11% are singletons. The V call is TRBV7-9, the J call TRBJ2-2; D might be TRBD1 (6 bases). Sequences were derived from PBMCs from blood, sampled on the day of vaccination. This TCR derives from a man aged 50 to 60 who received an inactivated influenza vaccine. In DNA form, the CDR3 reads TGTGCCAGCAGCTTAGTTGGGGGCCGTACCGGGGAGCTGTTTTTT. Translation: CASSLVGGRTGELFF.